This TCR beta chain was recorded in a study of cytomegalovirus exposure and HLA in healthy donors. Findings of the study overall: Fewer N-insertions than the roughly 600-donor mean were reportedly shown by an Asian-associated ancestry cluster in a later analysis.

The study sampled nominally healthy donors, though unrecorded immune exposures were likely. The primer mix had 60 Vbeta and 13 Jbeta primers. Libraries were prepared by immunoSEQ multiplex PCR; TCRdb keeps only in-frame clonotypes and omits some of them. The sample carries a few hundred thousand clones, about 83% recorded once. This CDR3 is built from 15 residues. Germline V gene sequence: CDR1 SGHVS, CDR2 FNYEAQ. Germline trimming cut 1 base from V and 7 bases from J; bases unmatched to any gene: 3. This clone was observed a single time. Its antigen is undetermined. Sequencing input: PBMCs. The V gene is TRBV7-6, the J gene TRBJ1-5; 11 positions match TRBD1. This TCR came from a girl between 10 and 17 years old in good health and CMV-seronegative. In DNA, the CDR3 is TGTGCCAGCAGCTTAGGGGACAGGGGGAACCAGCCCCAGCATTTT. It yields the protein CASSLGDRGNQPQHF. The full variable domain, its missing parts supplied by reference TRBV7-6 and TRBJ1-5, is GAGVSQSPRYKVTKRGQDVALRCDPISGHVSLYWYRQALGQGPEFLTYFNYEAQQDKSGLPNDRFSAERPEGSISTLTIQRTEQRDSAMYRCASSLGDRGNQPQHFGDGTRLSIL.